Sequencing of this T cell receptor beta chain was carried out in a study of blood T cell repertoires in COVID-19. Looking at the study overall: Samples representing acute and convalescent COVID-19 were sourced from the United States, Italy and Spain. The analysed material was cDNA or gDNA that came from T cells, B-cell-depleted T cells, or PBMCs.

Trimming took 4 bases from V and 6 from J; bases not matched to a gene: 6. This CDR3 spans 13 amino acids. Germline CDR1 is SGDLS and CDR2 is YYNGEE. Repertoires were generated with immunoSEQ multiplex PCR, while TCRdb's copy carries only in-frame clones and drops some. The sample records about 170,000 clones, approximately 84% being singletons. This TCR was recovered from a woman aged 80 or over with acute or convalescent COVID-19. The source material was peripheral blood. The rearrangement links TRBV9 to TRBJ1-2, with 7 bases fitting TRBD1. The CDR3 bases are TGTGCCAGCAGCCCGGGACAGAGTAATGGCTACACCTTC. Translated, it gives CASSPGQSNGYTF.